A single sample is the source of the 5 T cell receptor beta chains below, sequenced in a study of blood T cell repertoires in COVID-19. Generated by immunoSEQ multiplex PCR, the TCRdb table keeps only in-frame clones and is missing some. The repertoire holds roughly 180,000 clones, approximately 84% seen once, with approximately 5.4% in the top ten. Specimen: peripheral blood. These receptor sequences come from a woman aged 50 to 60 with COVID-19, enrolled during active disease.

The J gene is TRBJ1-1, the V gene TRBV7-3; D not certain. Germline loops: CDR1 SGHTA, CDR2 FQGTGA. The CDR3 runs 13 residues. The V and J ends lost 1 base and 5 bases respectively, with 8 bases between them. The CDR3 reads CASSLKSETEAFF. CDR3 DNA: TGTGCCAGCAGCTTAAAGTCAGAAACTGAAGCTTTCTTT.

The genes are TRBV18 and TRBJ1-1; D might be TRBD1 (5 bases). CDR3 size: 12 residues. Per the germline V gene, CDR1 is KGHSH and CDR2 is LQKENI. V lost 5 bases to trimming and J lost 5 bases, with 9 bases between them. CDR3 nucleotide sequence: TGTGCCAGCTCAGCGGGGGAGACTGAAGCTTTCTTT. It specifies CASSAGETEAFF.

The rearrangement joins TRBV11-3 to TRBJ2-2; 13 bases align to TRBD2. Germline CDR1 and CDR2: SGHNT and YENEEA. V lost 1 base to trimming and J lost 3 bases; unmatched junction nucleotides: 5. This CDR3 region has 18 residues. CDR3 residues: CASSLGGLAGIYTGELFF. In DNA form, the CDR3 reads TGTGCCAGCAGCTTAGGGGGACTAGCGGGGATCTACACCGGGGAGCTGTTTTTT.

The J gene is TRBJ2-7, the V gene TRBV7-2; 10 nucleotides align to TRBD1. CDR3 length: 15 residues. The V gene's germline CDR1 is SGHTA and CDR2 FQGNSA. With V trimmed by 5 bases and J by 4 bases, 8 bases remained unmatched. The CDR3 bases are TGTGCCAGCAGCCCGGCGACAGGGGGCTTGTACGAGCAGTACTTC. Protein: CASSPATGGLYEQYF.

This rearrangement joins TRBV9 to TRBJ2-3; maybe TRBD1 (6 bases). Germline V gives CDR1 SGDLS, CDR2 YYNGEE. V lost 0 bases and J lost 4, with 9 bases in between. The CDR3 consists of 14 residues. CDR3 sequence: CASSVGGGADTQYF. The CDR3 DNA reads TGTGCCAGCAGCGTAGGTGGGGGCGCAGATACGCAGTATTTT.